These 15 T cell receptor beta chains were sequenced from one sample in a study of cytomegalovirus exposure and HLA in healthy donors. Here immunoSEQ multiplex PCR was the method, and the copy in TCRdb shows in-frame clones only, minus some. The sample has around 60,000 clones, around 96% seen once. Sequencing was performed on PBMCs. The receptors originated from a woman younger than 30 in good health and CMV-seronegative.

The table lists this clone with a count of one. The chain links TRBV7-7 to TRBJ2-5; 11 positions match TRBD1. In germline, CDR1 is SSHAT, CDR2 FNYEAQ (reference sequence). The CDR3 contains 15 residues. Germline trimming cut 5 bases from V and 4 bases from J; bases unmatched to any gene: 6. The CDR3: CASSPGQGAGETQYF. In DNA form, the CDR3 reads TGTGCCAGCAGCCCCGGACAGGGGGCGGGAGAGACCCAGTACTTC.

This chain links TRBV28 with TRBJ2-2; D is unresolved. V gave up 6 bases and J gave up 7 bases, with 15 bases separating them. The CDR3 contains 14 residues. The germline V gene encodes CDR1 MDHEN and CDR2 SYDVKM. The CDR3 DNA reads as TGTGCCAGCAGCACCGCAAGCGCCCACGGGGAGCTGTTTTTT. Translation gives CASSTASAHGELFF.

The chain has TRBV2 and TRBJ1-2; D gene ambiguous. Germline CDR1 is SNHLY and CDR2 is FYNNEI. V lost 0 bases to trimming and J lost 5 bases, with 10 bases between them. The CDR3 is made up of 14 amino acids. The CDR3 region has the DNA TGTGCCAGCAGTGAAGCGAGGGCCAATTATGGCTACACCTTC. Amino acid sequence: CASSEARANYGYTF. The full variable domain, its missing parts supplied by reference TRBV2 and TRBJ1-2, is EPEVTQTPSHQVTQMGQEVILRCVPISNHLYFYWYRQILGQKVEFLVSFYNNEISEKSEIFDDQFSVERPDGSNFTLKIRSTKLEDSAMYFCASSEARANYGYTFGSGTRLTVV.

J is TRBJ1-2 and V is TRBV11-3; D unresolved. Germline assignment: CDR1 SGHNT and CDR2 YENEEA. The CDR3 is 13 residues long. V shed 3 bases and J shed 7 bases, with 12 bases lying between them. Written as DNA, the CDR3 is TGTGCCAGCAGCTTCGCCTTCGGGTTTGGCTACACCTTC. Protein sequence: CASSFAFGFGYTF. Complete variable domain (other parts from reference TRBV11-3 and TRBJ1-2): EAGVVQSPRYKIIEKKQPVAFWCNPISGHNTLYWYLQNLGQGPELLIRYENEEAVDDSQLPKDRFSAERLKGVDSTLKIQPAELGDSAVYLCASSFAFGFGYTFGSGTRLTVV.

The rearrangement uses TRBV6-6 and TRBJ2-1; D is perhaps TRBD2 (6 bases). In germline, CDR1 is MNHNY, CDR2 SVGAGI (reference sequence). Trimming left V 5 bases short and J 2 bases short, with 16 bases between. This CDR3 has 16 amino acids. The CDR3 loop is CASSLGWAGPYNEQFF. The CDR3 DNA reads TGTGCCAGCAGTCTGGGGTGGGCGGGGCCCTACAATGAGCAGTTCTTC.

The rearrangement links TRBV25-1 to TRBJ1-1; 7 bases are a match to TRBD1. The V segment lost 4 bases and the J segment 4 bases; nucleotides outside the gene matches: 12. The CDR3 contains 16 residues. Germline CDR1 and CDR2: MGHDK and SYGVNS. The DNA of the CDR3 is TGTGCCAGCAGTGCCCCCAAAACAGGGGTGAGCACTGAAGCTTTCTTT. It codes for CASSAPKTGVSTEAFF.

The genes are TRBV18 and TRBJ2-6, with D possibly being TRBD1 (6 bases). Germline V gives CDR1 KGHSH, CDR2 LQKENI. V gave up 5 bases and J gave up 0 bases, with 20 bases separating them. This CDR3 is 19 amino acids long. The CDR3 region has the DNA TGTGCCAGCTCAACTATGACAGGTCCCTCCCGCTCTGGGGCCAACGTCCTGACTTTC. Translated: CASSTMTGPSRSGANVLTF.

This sequence joins TRBV5-8 and TRBJ2-7; 7 bases map to TRBD1. V was pared by 0 bases and J by 3 bases, with 6 bases of the junction left unmatched. The CDR3 covers 15 residues. Germline assignment: CDR1 SGHTS and CDR2 YDEGEE. The CDR3 sequence is CASSLDLGQVYEQYF. The CDR3 DNA reads as TGTGCCAGCAGCTTGGACCTAGGACAGGTCTACGAGCAGTACTTC.

This chain links TRBV5-1 with TRBJ2-7; a weak D match, TRBD2 (5 bases). V was cut by 2 bases and J by 11 bases, with 11 bases left in between. Germline values: CDR1 SGHRS, CDR2 YFSETQ. The CDR3 is made up of 11 amino acids. As DNA, the CDR3 is TGCGCCAGCAGCTTTGGCGGAGGAAAGTACTTC. Amino acids: CASSFGGGKYF.

The chain uses TRBV5-1 and TRBJ1-1; the D gene is possibly TRBD1 (5 bases). Trimming removed 7 bases from V and 1 base from J, with 14 bases in between. The CDR3 consists of 14 residues. CDR1 and CDR2 from the germline V gene are SGHRS and YFSETQ. As DNA, the CDR3 is TGCGCCAGCCTCCGGGGGGACGAGAACACTGAAGCTTTCTTT. Translated, it gives CASLRGDENTEAFF.

This chain joins TRBV4-1 and TRBJ2-1; D gene unclear. Germline V CDR1 and CDR2: MGHRA, YSYEKL. The CDR3 length is 11 residues. V was cut by 4 bases and J by 9 bases, with 7 bases left in between. Here the CDR3 DNA reads TGCGCCAGCAGCCCCGGCGGTGAGCAGTTCTTC. Translated: CASSPGGEQFF.

V is TRBV9 and J is TRBJ2-1; TRBD2 matches 9 bases. This CDR3 spans 17 amino acids. Per the germline V gene, CDR1 is SGDLS and CDR2 is YYNGEE. J was trimmed by 1 base and V by 0 bases; bases with no gene match: 5. The CDR3 DNA is TGTGCCAGCAGCGTAGGGCTAGCGGGGCGGTCCTACAATGAGCAGTTCTTC. It codes for CASSVGLAGRSYNEQFF.

The rearrangement links TRBV25-1 to TRBJ2-7; D is perhaps TRBD2 (6 bases). Germline-derived CDR1 and CDR2 are MGHDK and SYGVNS. The ends were cut back, 10 bases at V and 5 bases at J, with 21 bases in the middle. The CDR3 totals 14 residues. The CDR3 sequence: CATTWGRRGNEQYF. In DNA form, the CDR3 reads TGTGCCACCACTTGGGGCAGGCGCGGGAACGAGCAGTACTTC.

For the CDR3, the DNA is TGTGCCAGCAGCCAAGTGACAGAACCAACGGGAAACACCATATATTTT. This translates into CASSQVTEPTGNTIYF. The gene calls are TRBV4-2 and TRBJ1-3; D perhaps matches TRBD1 (5 bases). CDR3 length: 16 residues. Germline V gene sequence: CDR1 LGHNA, CDR2 YNFKEQ. V lost 1 base and J 4 bases, leaving 14 bases between the germline ends.

The chain employs TRBV7-8 and TRBJ1-4, with a possible D match to TRBD1 (5 bases). V lost 5 bases to trimming and J lost 8 bases, with 9 bases between them. The CDR3 is made up of 12 amino acids. Germline CDR1 reads SGHVS; CDR2 reads FQNEAQ. Written as DNA, the CDR3 is TGTGCCAGCAGCCCATACAGGGAAAAACTGTTTTTT. As protein: CASSPYREKLFF.